A single sample is the source of the 11 T cell receptor beta chains below, sequenced in a study of T-cell memory formation after mild COVID-19. TCRdb itself ran the 5' RACE reads through MiXCR, one entry per CDR3 protein. The sample yields roughly 510,000 distinct CDR3 sequences, roughly 17% seen once. Sequenced input: PBMCs or a T cell subset sorted from them (not recorded which). Source of these receptors: an adult woman who had mild COVID-19 (a few samples of this study predate the infection). Cell type and time point are not known.

V usage is TRBV27 and J usage is TRBJ1-5, with D perhaps TRBD1 (5 bases). This CDR3 is built from 16 residues. CDR1 MNHEY and CDR2 SMNVEV come from the germline V gene (reference sequence). The germline V and J ends were trimmed by 5 bases and 0 bases, with 14 bases remaining between them. The DNA for the CDR3 is TGTGCCAGCAGTCTCAGCGGGGGATATAGCAATCAGCCCCAGCATTTT. This gives the protein CASSLSGGYSNQPQHF.

This clonotype was observed a few times. This chain joins TRBV9 and TRBJ2-1; 7 bases match TRBD1. With V trimmed by 0 bases and J by 7 bases, 7 bases remained unmatched. CDR3 length: 15 amino acids. Germline CDR1 SGDLS, CDR2 YYNGEE. CDR3 protein: CASSVEGAGLNEQFF. Written as DNA, the CDR3 is TGTGCCAGCAGCGTAGAGGGGGCAGGTTTAAATGAGCAGTTCTTC.

This rearrangement joins TRBV20-1 to TRBJ2-7, with D tentatively TRBD1 (5 bases). The CDR3 has 10 amino acids. The V gene's germline CDR1 is DFQATT and CDR2 SNEGSKA (reference sequence). The V gene lost 6 bases and the J gene lost 7 bases, with 10 bases spanning the gap. In nucleotides, the CDR3 is TGCAGTGCAGGGGTGGGAGAGCAGTACTTC. This encodes CSAGVGEQYF.

This clonotype occurred once. V usage is TRBV5-1 and J usage is TRBJ1-1; D might be TRBD1 (5 bases). The CDR3 extends over 12 amino acids. Germline assignment: CDR1 SGHRS and CDR2 YFSETQ. The V and J ends lost 3 bases and 7 bases respectively, with 10 bases between them. CDR3 sequence (DNA): TGCGCCAGCAGCTGGGGGTCGGGTGAAGCTTTCTTT. It is translated as CASSWGSGEAFF.

This chain uses TRBV18 with TRBJ2-3; a weak D match, TRBD1 (5 bases). V dropped 0 bases and J dropped 0 bases, with 13 bases sitting between them. CDR3 length: 17 residues. The germline V gene has CDR1 KGHSH and CDR2 LQKENI. This CDR3 is CASSPPQGAYSTDTQYF. CDR3 coding DNA: TGTGCCAGCTCACCACCCCAGGGCGCATATAGCACAGATACGCAGTATTTT.

This clonotype was seen a few times. The chain couples TRBV25-1 to TRBJ2-3; TRBD2 aligns across 8 bases. The CDR3 has 17 amino acids. V shed 3 bases and J 2 bases; nucleotides not matched to a gene: 10. The germline V gene encodes CDR1 MGHDK and CDR2 SYGVNS. Here the CDR3 DNA reads TGTGCCAGCAGTGAGAGCCCACTAGCGGAAAACACAGATACGCAGTATTTT. It yields the protein CASSESPLAENTDTQYF. Supplemented by reference TRBV25-1 and TRBJ2-3, the full variable domain reads EADIYQTPRYLVIGTGKKITLECSQTMGHDKMYWYQQDPGMELHLIHYSYGVNSTEKGDLSSESTVSRIRTEHFPLTLESARPSHTSQYLCASSESPLAENTDTQYFGPGTRLTVL.

This chain joins TRBV5-1 and TRBJ2-1; D could derive from TRBD1 or TRBD2 (6 bases each). Germline V gene data show CDR1 as SGHRS and CDR2 as YFSETQ. This CDR3 spans 13 amino acids. Between the trimmed V and J ends, which lost 5 bases and 10 bases, there was a span of 16 bases. The CDR3 here is CASRPLGGTEQFF. The CDR3 DNA reads TGCGCCAGCAGACCGCTGGGGGGCACAGAGCAGTTCTTC.

The V gene is TRBV5-1, the J gene TRBJ2-1, with 7 bases fitting TRBD2. In germline, CDR1 is SGHRS, CDR2 YFSETQ. The CDR3 has 15 residues. V lost 1 base, J lost 7 bases, and 8 bases stayed unmatched. The CDR3 protein is CASSLFGGSLNEQFF. The CDR3 region has the DNA TGCGCCAGCAGCTTGTTTGGCGGGAGTCTAAATGAGCAGTTCTTC.

This clonotype was picked up a small number of times. The chain employs TRBV30 and TRBJ2-2, with unresolved D. The CDR3 spans 12 residues. The ends were cut back, 5 bases at V and 4 bases at J, with 8 bases in the middle. Germline V lookup: CDR1 GTSNPN, CDR2 SVGIG (reference sequence). This CDR3 is CAWWALTGELFF. The CDR3 DNA reads TGTGCCTGGTGGGCCCTCACCGGGGAGCTGTTTTTT. The complete variable domain, with remaining parts taken from reference TRBV30 and TRBJ2-2, reads SQTIHQWPATLVQPVGSPLSLECTVEGTSNPNLYWYRQAAGRGLQLLFYSVGIGQISSEVPQNLSASRPQDRQFILSSKKLLLSDSGFYLCAWWALTGELFFGEGSRLTVL.

The V gene is TRBV24-1, the J gene TRBJ2-7; tentatively, D is TRBD2 (6 bases). The germline V and J ends were trimmed by 7 bases and 5 bases, with 14 bases remaining between them. Germline CDR1 KGHDR, CDR2 SFDVKD. This CDR3 spans 13 amino acids. CDR3 sequence reads: CATSPGTLNEQYF. CDR3 sequence (DNA): TGTGCCACCAGCCCCGGGACTCTCAACGAGCAGTACTTC.

The J gene is TRBJ1-4, the V gene TRBV4-1; the match to TRBD1 covers 7 bases. This CDR3 has 18 residues. J lost 3 bases, V lost 5 bases, and 15 bases had no gene match. In germline, CDR1 is MGHRA, CDR2 YSYEKL. The CDR3 loop reads CASSTRPGGGSANEKLFF. The CDR3 nucleotides are TGCGCCAGCAGCACACGGCCAGGGGGTGGTTCGGCTAATGAAAAACTGTTTTTT.